These 15 T cell receptor beta chains were sequenced from one sample in a study of T cell responses to AZD1222 COVID-19 vaccine. Measured with immunoSEQ multiplex PCR; TCRdb has only the in-frame clones, and not every one. The sample holds 150,000 or so clones, around 88% seen once. The specimen comprised peripheral blood, sampled on day 0 of AZD1222 vaccination. The source of these receptors is an adult in good health.

This clone came up a few times. The chain uses TRBV6-5 and TRBJ1-3; TRBD1 might be the D (6 bases). Per germline, CDR1 MNHEY and CDR2 SVGAGI. CDR3 length equals 15 residues. V was pared by 0 bases and J by 4 bases, with 10 bases between. The CDR3 bases are TGTGCCAGCAGTTACTCGTCAGGGACAGGAAACACCATATATTTT. The encoded protein is CASSYSSGTGNTIYF.

This chain uses TRBV11-3 with TRBJ1-4, with a possible D match to TRBD1 (5 bases). CDR1 and CDR2 from the germline V gene are SGHNT and YENEEA. Trimming left V 4 bases short and J 10 bases short, with 16 bases between. This CDR3 contains 14 residues. The chain's CDR3 is CASSSGLSFGKLFF. In nucleotides, the CDR3 is TGTGCCAGCAGCTCAGGGCTTTCTTTCGGAAAACTGTTTTTT.

V and J are TRBV9 and TRBJ1-4; D not certain. V lost 4 bases to trimming and J lost 7 bases, with 14 bases between them. Germline V gene lookup returns CDR1 SGDLS and CDR2 YYNGEE. The CDR3 is 14 residues long. The CDR3 loop reads CASSPPGRIEKLFF. In nucleotides, the CDR3 is TGTGCCAGCAGCCCCCCTGGGCGGATTGAAAAACTGTTTTTT.

The rearrangement uses TRBV25-1 and TRBJ2-7, with 9 bases identical to TRBD1. The J segment lost 2 bases and the V segment lost 6 bases, leaving 8 bases of the junction unmatched. Germline CDR1 is MGHDK and CDR2 is SYGVNS. CDR3 length equals 15 residues. The CDR3 loop reads CASREQGAPAYEQYF. The CDR3 bases are TGTGCCAGCAGAGAACAGGGGGCTCCAGCCTACGAGCAGTACTTC.

This clone occurred once. The chain couples TRBV24-1 to TRBJ2-2; unclear D gene. The CDR3 runs 11 residues. V gave up 6 bases and J gave up 7 bases, with 5 bases separating them. CDR1 and CDR2 from the germline V gene are KGHDR and SFDVKD. CDR3 residues: CATSSGGELFF. The DNA of the CDR3 is TGTGCCACCAGTTCCGGCGGGGAGCTGTTTTTT.

The rearrangement joins TRBV29-1 to TRBJ1-3; possibly TRBD1 for D (5 bases). The CDR3 has 15 residues. The V and J ends lost 5 bases and 8 bases respectively, with 22 bases between them. Germline loops: CDR1 SQVTM, CDR2 ANQGSEA. The CDR3 loop reads CSVHTTDRRGDTIYF. As DNA, the CDR3 is TGCAGCGTTCACACGACAGACAGACGGGGAGACACCATATATTTT.

The rearrangement joins TRBV5-1 to TRBJ1-1; D not certain. Trimming took off 0 bases at V and 0 bases at J, with 6 bases between the two ends. This CDR3 contains 14 residues. Germline V gene lookup returns CDR1 SGHRS and CDR2 YFSETQ. For the CDR3, the DNA is TGCGCCAGCAGCTTGGATAGACTGAACACTGAAGCTTTCTTT. It is translated as CASSLDRLNTEAFF.

The chain has TRBV19 and TRBJ2-3; TRBD1 matches 8 bases. Losses at the gene ends were 1 base for V and 3 bases for J; bases not matched to a gene: 0. The CDR3 runs to 14 residues. Per germline, CDR1 LNHDA and CDR2 SQIVND (reference sequence). Written as DNA, the CDR3 is TGTGCCAGTAGTATAGGACAGGGGACAGATACGCAGTATTTT. Protein sequence: CASSIGQGTDTQYF.

CDR3 amino acids: CASSLGGMLKGALGYTF. CDR3 nucleotide sequence: TGTGCCAGCAGTTTAGGAGGGATGCTTAAGGGGGCTTTGGGCTACACCTTC. V usage is TRBV28 and J usage is TRBJ1-2; 7 bases align to TRBD1. CDR1 and CDR2 from the germline V gene are MDHEN and SYDVKM. The CDR3 spans 17 residues. Trimming removed 2 bases from V and 8 bases from J; junction bases left unmatched: 17.

The V call is TRBV7-9, the J call TRBJ2-1, with 7 bases identical to TRBD2. The V gene end was trimmed by 1 base and the J gene end by 1 base; junction bases not matched to a gene: 10. Per the germline V gene, CDR1 is SEHNR and CDR2 is FQNEAQ (reference sequence). The CDR3 extends over 18 amino acids. CDR3 in amino acids: CASSLGASGGASYNEQFF. CDR3 coding DNA: TGTGCCAGCAGCTTAGGGGCTAGCGGTGGAGCTTCCTACAATGAGCAGTTCTTC.

The chain has TRBV19 and TRBJ2-3; 13 bases line up with TRBD2. The V gene end was trimmed by 3 bases and the J gene end by 5 bases; junction bases not matched to a gene: 5. The CDR3 has 16 residues. CDR1 and CDR2 from the germline V gene are LNHDA and SQIVND (reference sequence). Here the CDR3 reads CASSIGLAGERDTQYF. The CDR3 coding sequence is TGTGCCAGTAGTATCGGACTAGCGGGAGAAAGAGATACGCAGTATTTT.

This clone was seen a single time. This chain links TRBV18 with TRBJ1-1, with unresolved D. Germline-derived CDR1 and CDR2 are KGHSH and LQKENI. The CDR3 spans 12 residues. Trimming left V 3 bases short and J 3 bases short, with 5 bases between. The CDR3 DNA follows: TGTGCCAGCTCACCGGGGTACACTGAAGCTTTCTTT. Translating gives CASSPGYTEAFF.

The chain uses TRBV7-8 and TRBJ1-1, with 7 bases fitting TRBD1. V was pared by 5 bases and J by 7 bases, with 7 bases of the junction left unmatched. This CDR3 has 13 residues. The V gene's germline CDR1 is SGHVS and CDR2 FQNEAQ. CDR3 nucleotide sequence: TGTGCCAGCAGCGTCCGGGACAGAGGTGAAGCTTTCTTT. Its protein product is CASSVRDRGEAFF.

This chain joins TRBV2 and TRBJ2-4; D unclear. Germline V gives CDR1 SNHLY, CDR2 FYNNEI. The CDR3 loop spans 17 amino acids. With 3 bases removed from V and 3 bases from J, the gap between germline ends came to 18 bases. In DNA form, the CDR3 reads TGTGCCAGCAGTGAGGATCAGGCGGCGTCTGGCAAAAACATTCAGTACTTC. Protein product: CASSEDQAASGKNIQYF.

This rearrangement joins TRBV7-9 to TRBJ1-2; TRBD1 agrees at 8 bases. CDR3 length: 15 residues. Germline trimming cut 1 base from V and 3 bases from J; bases unmatched to any gene: 4. Germline assignment: CDR1 SEHNR and CDR2 FQNEAQ (reference sequence). CDR3 DNA: TGTGCCAGCAGCTTAGTGGCGACAGGGGACTATGGCTACACCTTC. This sequence encodes CASSLVATGDYGYTF.